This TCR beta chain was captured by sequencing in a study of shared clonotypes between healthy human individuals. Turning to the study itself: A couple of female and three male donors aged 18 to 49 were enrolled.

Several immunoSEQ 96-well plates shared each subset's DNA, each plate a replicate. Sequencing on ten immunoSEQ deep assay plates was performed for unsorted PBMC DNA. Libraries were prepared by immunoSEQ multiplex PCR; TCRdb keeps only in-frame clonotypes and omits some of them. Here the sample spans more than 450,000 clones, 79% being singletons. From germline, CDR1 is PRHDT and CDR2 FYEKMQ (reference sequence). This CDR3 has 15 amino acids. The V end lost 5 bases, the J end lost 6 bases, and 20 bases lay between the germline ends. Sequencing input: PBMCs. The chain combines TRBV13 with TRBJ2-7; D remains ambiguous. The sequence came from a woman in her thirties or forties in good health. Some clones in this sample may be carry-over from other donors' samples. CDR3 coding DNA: TGTGCCAGCAGCACTATGCGCTCCTTAGTATCCGAGCAGTACTTC. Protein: CASSTMRSLVSEQYF.